This record covers a single T cell receptor (beta chain). No antigen is known for it. Adult donors, all healthy and HIV-negative, had no recent acute infections or vaccinations. V lost 4 bases and J lost 6; bases outside the gene matches: 9. The CDR3 runs to 15 residues. Germline V gene lookup returns CDR1 MNHEY and CDR2 SVGAGI. This record belongs to a study of shared clonotypes between healthy human individuals. General study findings and limits: Relative to their counterparts shared across all four donors, non-shared clonotypes exhibited diminished generation probabilities.

Authors' data handling: Quality scores were absent from the junction-only immunoSEQ sequences, so filtering differed. Clones were read by immunoSEQ multiplex PCR, and TCRdb kept only the in-frame ones, dropping some. V and J calls plus clone size are reproduced from that table; the DNA served to infer D and trimming. The table has some 2,500,000 clones, roughly 93% seen once. The gene calls are TRBV6-5 and TRBJ1-5; 7 bases agree with TRBD1. This TCR derives from a man aged 18 to 35 in good health. Some clones in this sample may be carry-over from other donors' samples. The specimen sequenced was naive CD4+ T cells from PBMCs. The sample's subset: CD45RA+ positively selected. The CDR3 reads CASSSGGVRGQPQHF. The CDR3 DNA is TGTGCCAGCAGTTCAGGGGGGGTACGAGGTCAGCCCCAGCATTTT.